This T cell receptor (beta chain) was recovered during a study of blood T cell repertoires in COVID-19. V was shortened by 3 bases and J by 3 bases, with 8 bases between the two germline ends. The CDR3 is 14 amino acids. From germline, CDR1 is SNHLY and CDR2 FYNNEI. This table comes from immunoSEQ multiplex PCR, and its TCRdb copy is limited to in-frame clones, with some not included. This table holds about 170,000 clones, approximately 86% found once. Input material: peripheral blood. The rearrangement joins TRBV2 to TRBJ1-4; no definite D call. This TCR derives from a man aged 65-85 years with acute or convalescent COVID-19. CDR3 protein: CASSEEQSNEKLFF. The CDR3 coding sequence is TGTGCCAGCAGTGAGGAACAGTCTAATGAAAAACTGTTTTTT.